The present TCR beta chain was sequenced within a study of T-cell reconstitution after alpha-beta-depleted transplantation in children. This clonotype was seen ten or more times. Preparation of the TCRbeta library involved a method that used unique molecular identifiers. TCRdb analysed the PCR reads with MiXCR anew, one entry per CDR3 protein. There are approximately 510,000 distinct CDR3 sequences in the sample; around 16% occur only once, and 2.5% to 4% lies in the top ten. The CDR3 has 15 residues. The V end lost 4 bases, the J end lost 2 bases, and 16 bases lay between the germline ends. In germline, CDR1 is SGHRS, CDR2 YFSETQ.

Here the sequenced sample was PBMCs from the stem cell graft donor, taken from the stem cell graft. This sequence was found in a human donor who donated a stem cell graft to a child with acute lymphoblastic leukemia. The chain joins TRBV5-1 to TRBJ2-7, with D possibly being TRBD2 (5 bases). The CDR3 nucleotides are TGCGCCAGCAGCCATCACCGGGATGACCCCTACGAGCAGTACTTC. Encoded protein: CASSHHRDDPYEQYF.